The 10 T cell receptor beta chains reported below all come from one sample, sequenced in a study of Graves' ophthalmopathy and Graves' hyperthyroidism. TCR beta CDR3 regions were amplified from RNA transcripts. An initial RT-PCR round employing HTBI primers preceded a second-round multiplex PCR. TCRdb passed the multiplex PCR reads through MiXCR, listing each CDR3 protein once. The sample gives about 550,000 distinct CDR3 sequences, less than 40% of which show up once; around 4% is in the top ten. The sequenced sample consisted of peripheral blood or thyroid tissue (not recorded which). These receptor sequences come from an adult man with Graves' hyperthyroidism.

This clonotype was observed at least ten times. The CDR3 sequence is CASRTGISNQPQHF. The CDR3 region has the DNA TGTGCCAGCAGGACTGGTATTAGCAATCAGCCCCAGCATTTT. The chain carries TRBV12-3 or TRBV12-4 and TRBJ1-5; no reliable D call. Trimming removed 6 bases from V and 0 bases from J, with 9 bases in between. CDR3 length equals 14 residues.

As to this clonotype: With a much larger clone just one base away, this may be a read error. This chain links TRBV7-9 with TRBJ1-2, with D tentatively TRBD1 (5 bases). V was shortened by 5 bases and J by 4 bases, with 20 bases between the two germline ends. This CDR3 has 16 amino acids. Germline CDR1 reads SEHNR; CDR2 reads FQNEAQ (reference sequence). The CDR3 DNA follows: TGTGCCAGCAGCGTCATCCCAGAGGGGTACCTCTATGGCTACACCTTC. Protein product: CASSVIPEGYLYGYTF. The full variable domain, its missing parts supplied by reference TRBV7-9 and TRBJ1-2, is DTGVSQNPRHKITKRGQNVTFRCDPISEHNRLYWYRQTLGQGPEFLTYFQNEAQLEKSRLLSDRFSAERPKGSFSTLEIQRTEQGDSAMYLCASSVIPEGYLYGYTFGSGTRLTVV.

This chain uses TRBV7-9 with TRBJ1-1; 9 bases are shared with TRBD1. Germline V lookup: CDR1 SEHNR, CDR2 FQNEAQ (reference sequence). Trimming took 4 bases from V and 11 from J; bases not matched to a gene: 14. The CDR3 runs 15 residues. CDR3 in DNA: TGTGCCAGCAGCTACAACCCCGATGACAGGGGGACCGCTTTCTTT. Its translation is CASSYNPDDRGTAFF. The full variable domain, its missing parts supplied by reference TRBV7-9 and TRBJ1-1, is DTGVSQNPRHKITKRGQNVTFRCDPISEHNRLYWYRQTLGQGPEFLTYFQNEAQLEKSRLLSDRFSAERPKGSFSTLEIQRTEQGDSAMYLCASSYNPDDRGTAFFGQGTRLTVV.

This clonotype was detected many times. The chain has TRBV20-1 and TRBJ1-1, with D possibly matching TRBD1 (5 bases). Germline V lookup: CDR1 DFQATT, CDR2 SNEGSKA (reference sequence). Trimming shortened V by 5 bases and J by 0 bases, and 10 bases separated the two germline ends. The CDR3 has 13 amino acids. The CDR3 protein is CSAGGRLNTEAFF. The CDR3 region has the DNA TGCAGTGCTGGGGGACGGTTGAACACTGAAGCTTTCTTT.

The CDR3 DNA is TGTGCCAGCAGACCCAACAGGAACGATTTCTTT. This sequence encodes CASRPNRNDFF. This rearrangement joins TRBV6-5 to TRBJ1-1; maybe TRBD1 (5 bases). Germline V gives CDR1 MNHEY, CDR2 SVGAGI. This CDR3 spans 11 amino acids. V was cut by 6 bases and J by 13 bases, with 15 bases left in between.

This clonotype has more than one count but fewer than ten. The chain couples TRBV6-5 to TRBJ2-7, with 10 bases fitting TRBD2. With V trimmed by 4 bases and J by 7 bases, 7 bases remained unmatched. Germline CDR1 MNHEY, CDR2 SVGAGI. The CDR3 has 14 residues. The CDR3 spells CASSSLAGSGEQYF. The CDR3 region has the DNA TGTGCCAGCAGTTCACTAGCGGGGTCTGGGGAGCAGTACTTC.

Here the CDR3 DNA reads TGTGCAAACTTGGGACAGGGTCGCGAGACCCAGTACTTC. Translated: CANLGQGRETQYF. This chain joins TRBV15 and TRBJ2-5; TRBD1 matches at 9 bases. This CDR3 contains 13 residues. Germline V gene lookup returns CDR1 LNHNV and CDR2 YYDKDF (reference sequence). The entire variable domain, with the rest obtained from reference TRBV15 and TRBJ2-5, is as follows: DAMVIQNPRYQVTQFGKPVTLSCSQTLNHNVMYWYQQKSSQAPKLLFHYYDKDFNNEADTPDNFQSRRPNTSFCFLDIRSPGLGDTAMYLCANLGQGRETQYFGPGTRLLVL.

This clonotype was detected only a few times. The chain couples TRBV5-6 to TRBJ1-5, with 7 bases matching TRBD1. V shed 4 bases and J 3 bases; nucleotides not matched to a gene: 7. CDR3 length: 15 amino acids. CDR1 and CDR2 from the germline V gene are SGHDT and YYEEEE. The chain's CDR3 is CASSPGTANNQPQHF. DNA for the CDR3: TGTGCCAGCAGCCCCGGGACAGCAAACAATCAGCCCCAGCATTTT.

This chain uses TRBV9 with TRBJ2-7, with TRBD2 matching over 7 bases. This CDR3 is 17 amino acids long. CDR1 is SGDLS, CDR2 YYNGEE, per germline. V shed 4 bases and J 2 bases; nucleotides not matched to a gene: 15. The CDR3 nucleotides read TGTGCCAGCAGCCAAGTGGGGAGGAGCGGGGCAACCTACGAGCAGTACTTC. As protein: CASSQVGRSGATYEQYF.

This chain uses TRBV29-1 with TRBJ2-7, with D maybe TRBD1 (6 bases). The DNA matches TRBJ2-1 better at its end, which makes the J call doubtful. This CDR3 contains 15 residues. CDR1 is SQVTM and CDR2 is ANQGSEA in the germline V gene. CDR3 region: CSVEDKTGNYNEQFF. CDR3 DNA: TGCAGCGTTGAAGATAAGACAGGTAACTACAATGAGCAGTTCTTC.